A single sample is the source of the 16 T cell receptor beta chains below, sequenced in a study of blood T cell repertoires in COVID-19. This table comes from immunoSEQ multiplex PCR, and its TCRdb copy is limited to in-frame clones, with some not included. The sample shows 200,000 to 250,000 clones, about four fifths of them seen only once. The source material was peripheral blood. The receptors originated from a woman older than 75 with COVID-19, enrolled during active disease.

The chain links TRBV29-1 to TRBJ2-7; 7 nucleotides align to TRBD1. Germline lookup yields CDR1 SQVTM and CDR2 ANQGSEA. This CDR3 has 14 amino acids. Trimming cost V 4 bases and J 2 bases; bases outside gene matches: 8. The CDR3 DNA is TGCAGCGTTGGGAGAGGGACAGCAACCTACGAGCAGTACTTC. Its protein is CSVGRGTATYEQYF.

The chain is built from TRBV18 and TRBJ2-5, with 7 nucleotides matching TRBD1. This CDR3 has 18 residues. The V gene's germline CDR1 is KGHSH and CDR2 LQKENI. After removal of 3 bases from V and 2 bases from J, the junction contained 15 bases not matched to a gene. CDR3 residues: CASSPLILQQGIQETQYF. The DNA of the CDR3 is TGTGCCAGCTCACCCCTTATACTTCAACAGGGGATTCAAGAGACCCAGTACTTC.

This rearrangement joins TRBV16 to TRBJ1-3, with unresolved D. Germline assignment: CDR1 KGHSY and CDR2 FQNENV. V lost 4 bases and J 0 bases, leaving 7 bases between the germline ends. This CDR3 is built from 14 residues. The CDR3 DNA reads as TGTGCCAGCAGCCCTTTATCCTCTGGAAACACCATATATTTT. Amino acids: CASSPLSSGNTIYF.

The chain employs TRBV30 and TRBJ2-1; 16 nucleotides align to TRBD2. The CDR3 spans 17 residues. Germline V gene sequence: CDR1 GTSNPN, CDR2 SVGIG (reference sequence). V was clipped by 3 bases and J by 7 bases; unmatched bases: 9. CDR3 nucleotide sequence: TGTGCCTGGAGGGAGACCGGGACTAGCGGGAGGGTAAATGAGCAGTTCTTC. It is translated as CAWRETGTSGRVNEQFF.

The rearrangement links TRBV7-3 to TRBJ1-1, with a possible D match to TRBD1 (6 bases). Trimming removed 2 bases from V and 2 bases from J, with 6 bases in between. From germline, CDR1 is SGHTA and CDR2 FQGTGA. The CDR3 consists of 13 residues. CDR3 residues: CASSLGTNTEAFF. The CDR3 nucleotides read TGTGCCAGCAGCTTAGGGACAAACACTGAAGCTTTCTTT.

The gene calls are TRBV10-3 and TRBJ1-1; D unclear. The ends were cut back, 7 bases at V and 0 bases at J, with 9 bases in the middle. This CDR3 is built from 13 residues. CDR1 and CDR2 from the germline V gene are ENHRY and SYGVKD. CDR3 DNA sequence: TGTGCCATCACGGCGGGATTGAACACTGAAGCTTTCTTT. Protein: CAITAGLNTEAFF.

This sequence joins TRBV12-3 or TRBV12-4 and TRBJ1-2; D is unclear. The CDR3 runs to 13 residues. Trimming pared 3 bases from V and 5 bases from J, leaving 10 bases between. The CDR3, as DNA: TGTGCCAGCAGTTTCTTATCAGGTTATGGCTACACCTTC. Protein product: CASSFLSGYGYTF.

The chain employs TRBV30 and TRBJ2-5; tentatively, D is TRBD1 (5 bases). The CDR3 covers 13 residues. Germline CDR1 GTSNPN, CDR2 SVGIG (reference sequence). V was clipped by 2 bases and J by 1 base, with 8 bases between them. The CDR3 sequence is CAWSTTVQETQYF. Here the CDR3 DNA reads TGTGCCTGGAGTACGACAGTCCAAGAGACCCAGTACTTC.

V and J are TRBV3-1 (or the pseudogene TRBV3-2) and TRBJ1-1, with 8 positions matching TRBD1. Germline lookup yields CDR1 LGHDT and CDR2 YNNKEL (reference sequence). The CDR3 consists of 13 residues. V trimming: 4 bases; J trimming: 9 bases; junction bases outside the gene matches: 7. The CDR3 reads CASSPRQGFQAFF. CDR3 DNA sequence: TGTGCCAGCAGCCCCCGACAGGGGTTTCAAGCTTTCTTT.

This chain joins TRBV30 and TRBJ2-7; 7 bases match TRBD1. CDR1 is GTSNPN and CDR2 is SVGIG in the germline V gene (reference sequence). Trimming took 0 bases from V and 3 from J; bases not matched to a gene: 5. This CDR3 region has 14 residues. CDR3 protein: CAWSVGTVIYEQYF. As DNA, the CDR3 is TGTGCCTGGAGTGTTGGGACAGTGATCTACGAGCAGTACTTC.

The J gene is TRBJ1-2, the V gene TRBV28; TRBD1 matches at 10 bases. Germline-derived CDR1 and CDR2 are MDHEN and SYDVKM. The V and J ends lost 6 bases and 5 bases, in that order; junction bases with no gene match: 9. The CDR3 extends over 15 amino acids. CDR3: CASRGQGRELYGYTF. CDR3 bases: TGTGCCAGCAGGGGACAGGGGAGGGAGCTTTATGGCTACACCTTC.

The gene calls are TRBV16 and TRBJ1-1; the match to TRBD1 covers 7 bases. The CDR3 is made up of 14 amino acids. CDR1 and CDR2 from the germline V gene are KGHSY and FQNENV. The V gene end was trimmed by 4 bases and the J gene end by 1 base; junction bases not matched to a gene: 3. The CDR3 spells CASSLDRANTEAFF. CDR3 nucleotide sequence: TGTGCCAGCAGCCTAGACAGGGCGAACACTGAAGCTTTCTTT.

The chain uses TRBV28 and TRBJ1-2; 8 nucleotides match TRBD1. Losses at the gene ends were 10 bases for V and 12 bases for J; bases not matched to a gene: 13. There are 12 residues in the CDR3. The germline gives CDR1 MDHEN, CDR2 SYDVKM. The CDR3 sequence is CATLTGGQEDTF. The CDR3 DNA is TGTGCCACCCTTACAGGGGGGCAAGAGGACACCTTC.

The V gene is TRBV6-5, the J gene TRBJ1-5; unclear D gene. Trimming pared 8 bases from V and 7 bases from J, leaving 6 bases between. This CDR3 is built from 10 residues. The V gene's germline CDR1 is MNHEY and CDR2 SVGAGI. In nucleotides, the CDR3 is TGTGCCAGCGGGCTCCAGCCCCAGCATTTT. Protein sequence: CASGLQPQHF.

The genes are TRBV2 and TRBJ1-2, with D unresolved. With 6 bases removed from V and 8 bases from J, the gap between germline ends came to 16 bases. CDR1 is SNHLY, CDR2 FYNNEI, per germline. The CDR3 sequence is 13 residues long. Here the CDR3 DNA reads TGTGCCAGCAGCCAGACATCGACCACCGGCTACACCTTC. Its protein product is CASSQTSTTGYTF.

The sample holds one count of this clone. The rearrangement joins TRBV6-2 or TRBV6-3 to TRBJ1-5; D gene unclear. V was cut by 2 bases and J by 7 bases, with 9 bases left in between. This CDR3 contains 13 residues. In germline, CDR1 is MNHEY, CDR2 SVGEGT. Here the CDR3 DNA reads TGTGCCAGCAGTTACCTCACGGGACAGCCCCAGCATTTT. Translation gives CASSYLTGQPQHF.